This T cell receptor beta chain was profiled in a study of T cell responses to AZD1222 COVID-19 vaccine. Profiling relied on immunoSEQ multiplex PCR, and the TCRdb table lists in-frame clones only, not all of them. The sample includes about 70,000 clones, roughly 85% of them seen just once. Germline CDR1 and CDR2: SGHRS and YFSETQ. V gave up 3 bases and J gave up 1 base, with 7 bases separating them. This CDR3 has 13 residues. The material sequenced was peripheral blood, taken on day 0 of AZD1222 vaccination. This TCR came from an adult in good health. The chain uses TRBV5-1 and TRBJ2-5; possible D gene TRBD1, 5 bases. The CDR3: CASSSQGQETQYF. The CDR3 DNA is TGCGCCAGCAGCTCCCAGGGCCAAGAGACCCAGTACTTC.